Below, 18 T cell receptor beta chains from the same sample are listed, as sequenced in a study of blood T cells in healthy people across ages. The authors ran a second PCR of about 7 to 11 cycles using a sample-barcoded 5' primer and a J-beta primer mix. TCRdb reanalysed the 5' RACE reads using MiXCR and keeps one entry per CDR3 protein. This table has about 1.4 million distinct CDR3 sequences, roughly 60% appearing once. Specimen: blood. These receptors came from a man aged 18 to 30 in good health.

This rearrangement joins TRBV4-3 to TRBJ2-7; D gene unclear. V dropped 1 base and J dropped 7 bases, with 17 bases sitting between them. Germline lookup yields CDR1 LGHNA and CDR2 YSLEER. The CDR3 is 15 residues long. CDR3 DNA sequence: TGCGCCAGCAGCCAAGGCCCTTCCTCCTACAATGAGCAGTACTTC. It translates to CASSQGPSSYNEQYF.

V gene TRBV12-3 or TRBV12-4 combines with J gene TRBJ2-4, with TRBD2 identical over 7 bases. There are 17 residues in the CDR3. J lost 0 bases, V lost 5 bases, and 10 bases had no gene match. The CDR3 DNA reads TGTGCCAGCAGTCCCCCCGTGGTAGCGGGAGCCAAAAACATTCAGTACTTC. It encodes CASSPPVVAGAKNIQYF.

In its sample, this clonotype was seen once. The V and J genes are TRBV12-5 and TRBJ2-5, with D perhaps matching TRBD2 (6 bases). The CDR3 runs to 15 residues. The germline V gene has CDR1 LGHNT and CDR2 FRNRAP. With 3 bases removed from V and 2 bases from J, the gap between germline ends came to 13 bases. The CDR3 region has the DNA TGTGCTAGTGGTTTCTCGGGAGCAGGGCAAGAGACCCAGTACTTC. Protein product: CASGFSGAGQETQYF.

Written as DNA, the CDR3 is TGCAGTGCTAGACCTCACTCGACAGGGGCTGCCTACGAGCAGTACTTC. It yields the protein CSARPHSTGAAYEQYF. The chain joins TRBV20-1 to TRBJ2-7; the match to TRBD1 covers 8 bases. The germline V gene has CDR1 DFQATT and CDR2 SNEGSKA (reference sequence). The CDR3 totals 16 residues. Trimming at V came to 2 bases and at J to 2 bases, leaving 11 bases not matched to a gene.

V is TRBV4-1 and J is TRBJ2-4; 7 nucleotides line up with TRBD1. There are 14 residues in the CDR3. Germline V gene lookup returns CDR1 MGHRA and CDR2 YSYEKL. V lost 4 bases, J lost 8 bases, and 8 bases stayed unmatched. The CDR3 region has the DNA TGCGCCAGCAGCCTCGGACAGGCATGGGACATTCAGTACTTC. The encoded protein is CASSLGQAWDIQYF.

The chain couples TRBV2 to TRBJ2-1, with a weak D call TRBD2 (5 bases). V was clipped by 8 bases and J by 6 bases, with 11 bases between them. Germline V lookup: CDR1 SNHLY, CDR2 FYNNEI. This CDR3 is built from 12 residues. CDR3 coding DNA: TGTGCCAGCCCAGTGAGGGCCAATGAGCAGTTCTTC. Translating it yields CASPVRANEQFF.

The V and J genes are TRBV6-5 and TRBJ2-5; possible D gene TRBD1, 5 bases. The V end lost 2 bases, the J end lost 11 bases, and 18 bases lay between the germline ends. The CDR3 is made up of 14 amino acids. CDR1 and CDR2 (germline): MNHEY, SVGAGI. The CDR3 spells CASSYRGGVNEQYF. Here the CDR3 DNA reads TGTGCCAGCAGTTACAGGGGTGGGGTAAATGAGCAGTACTTC.

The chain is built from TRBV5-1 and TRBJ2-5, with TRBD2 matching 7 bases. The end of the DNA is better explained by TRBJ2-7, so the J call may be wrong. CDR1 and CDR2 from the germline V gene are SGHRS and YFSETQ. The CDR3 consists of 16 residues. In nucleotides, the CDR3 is TGCGCCAGCAGCCGCTCCTGGGACTACCAACTGTACGAGCAGTACTTC. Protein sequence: CASSRSWDYQLYEQYF.

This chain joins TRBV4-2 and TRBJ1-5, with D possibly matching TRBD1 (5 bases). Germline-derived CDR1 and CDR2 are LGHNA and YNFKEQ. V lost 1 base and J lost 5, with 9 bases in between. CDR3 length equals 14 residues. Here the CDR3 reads CASSQGLTDQPQHF. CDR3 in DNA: TGTGCCAGCAGCCAAGGACTGACAGATCAGCCCCAGCATTTT.

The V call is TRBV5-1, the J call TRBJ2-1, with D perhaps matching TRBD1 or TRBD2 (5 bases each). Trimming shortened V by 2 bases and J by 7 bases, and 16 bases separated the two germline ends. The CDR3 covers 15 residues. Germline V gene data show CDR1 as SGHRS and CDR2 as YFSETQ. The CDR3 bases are TGCGCCAGCAGCTTTAGCCCCGGGGCAGGGAATGAGCAGTTCTTC. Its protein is CASSFSPGAGNEQFF.

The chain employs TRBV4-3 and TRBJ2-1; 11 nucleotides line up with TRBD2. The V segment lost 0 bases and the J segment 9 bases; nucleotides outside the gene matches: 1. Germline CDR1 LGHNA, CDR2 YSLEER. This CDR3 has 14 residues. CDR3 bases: TGCGCCAGCAGCCAAGATCTAGCGGGGGGTGAGCAGTTCTTC. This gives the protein CASSQDLAGGEQFF.

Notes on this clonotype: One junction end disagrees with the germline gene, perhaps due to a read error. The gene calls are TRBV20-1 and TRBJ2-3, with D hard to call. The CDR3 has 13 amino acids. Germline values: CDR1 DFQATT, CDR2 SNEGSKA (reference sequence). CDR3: CTANEFTTDTQYF. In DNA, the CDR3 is TGCACTGCTAATGAATTCACCACAGATACGCAGTATTTT.

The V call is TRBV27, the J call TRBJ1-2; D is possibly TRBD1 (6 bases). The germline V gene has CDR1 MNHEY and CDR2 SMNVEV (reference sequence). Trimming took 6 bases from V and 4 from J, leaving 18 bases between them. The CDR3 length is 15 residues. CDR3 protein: CASRPSGVMSYGYTF. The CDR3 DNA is TGTGCCAGCAGGCCCTCAGGGGTCATGTCCTATGGCTACACCTTC.

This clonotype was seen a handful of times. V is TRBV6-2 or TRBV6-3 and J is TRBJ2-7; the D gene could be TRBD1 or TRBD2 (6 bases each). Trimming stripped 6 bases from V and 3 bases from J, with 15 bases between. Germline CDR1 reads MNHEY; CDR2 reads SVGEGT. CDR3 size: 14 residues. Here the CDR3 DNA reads TGTGCCAGCAGACCCTCGGGGGCCCTCTACGAGCAGTACTTC. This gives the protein CASRPSGALYEQYF.

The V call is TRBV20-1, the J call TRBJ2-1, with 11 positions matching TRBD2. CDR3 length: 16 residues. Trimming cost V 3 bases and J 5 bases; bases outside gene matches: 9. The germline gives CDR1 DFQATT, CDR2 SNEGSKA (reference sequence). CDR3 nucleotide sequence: TGCAGTGCTAGTCAAACGGGACTAGCGGTAAACAATGAGCAGTTCTTC. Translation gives CSASQTGLAVNNEQFF.

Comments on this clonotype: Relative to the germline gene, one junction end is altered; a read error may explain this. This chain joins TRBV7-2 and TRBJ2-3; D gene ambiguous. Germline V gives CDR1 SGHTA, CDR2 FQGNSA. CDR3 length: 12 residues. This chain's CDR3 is CAISPRTDTQYF. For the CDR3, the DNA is TGTGCCATCAGCCCCCGAACAGATACGCAGTATTTT.

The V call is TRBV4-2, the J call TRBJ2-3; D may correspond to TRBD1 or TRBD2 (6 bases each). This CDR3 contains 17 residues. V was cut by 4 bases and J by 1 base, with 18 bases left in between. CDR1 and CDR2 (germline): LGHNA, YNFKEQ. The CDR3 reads CASSPGAPGSRTDTQYF. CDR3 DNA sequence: TGTGCCAGCAGCCCGGGGGCCCCGGGGTCTCGCACAGATACGCAGTATTTT.

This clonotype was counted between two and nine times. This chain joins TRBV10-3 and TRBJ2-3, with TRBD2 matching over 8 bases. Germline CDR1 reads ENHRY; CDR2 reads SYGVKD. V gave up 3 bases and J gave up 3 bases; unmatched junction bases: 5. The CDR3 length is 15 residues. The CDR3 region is CAISDPGRGTDTQYF. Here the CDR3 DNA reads TGTGCCATCAGTGACCCCGGGAGGGGAACAGATACGCAGTATTTT.